These T cell receptor beta chains were read from a single sample in a study of blood T cells in healthy people across ages. Via MiXCR, TCRdb re-called the 5' RACE reads, giving one row per CDR3 protein. The profile covers 1.5 million to 2 million distinct CDR3 sequences, with roughly 30% appearing a single time and roughly 8.2% taken by the ten largest. The sample comprised blood. The source of these receptors is a woman in her twenties or thirties in good health. CDR3s leave out the opening cysteine and the closing phenylalanine or tryptophan.

V	J	CDR3
TRBV2	TRBJ2-7	ASSRDRTYEQY
TRBV25-1	TRBJ2-3	ASSESGLDTQY
TRBV9	TRBJ2-3	ASSVVTSGVTDTQY
TRBV7-8	TRBJ2-1	ASSLGGSGRQF
TRBV28	TRBJ2-7	ASSYPGATVSYERY
TRBV20-1	TRBJ1-4	SARRGGGDEKLF
TRBV4-3	TRBJ2-7	ASSQGGLAGEEQY
TRBV7-2	TRBJ2-1	ASSPREGDEQF
TRBV12-3/TRBV12-4	TRBJ2-2	ASWAGELF
TRBV9	TRBJ2-5	ASSVDLVGSNRINEQY
TRBV12-3/TRBV12-4	TRBJ1-6	ASSLRQATPLH
TRBV7-9	TRBJ2-7	ASSQRGGAYEQY
TRBV7-2	TRBJ2-7	ASSVSPGGGLGEQY
TRBV5-1	TRBJ2-3	ASSLGWGLEADTQY
TRBV7-9	-	ASSSRSYNEQY
TRBV20-1	TRBJ2-1	SARVPGLAGGYNEQF
TRBV5-4	TRBJ2-1	ASTTWAPSYNEQF
TRBV10-3	TRBJ2-7	AISDGTRSLEQY
TRBV5-1	TRBJ2-7	ASSFPGTGIYEQY
TRBV6-6	TRBJ2-4	ASSRDTRDIQY
TRBV7-2	TRBJ2-7	ASSFSLAVNYEQY
TRBV28	TRBJ1-2	ASSAHRALGYT
TRBV2	TRBJ2-1	ASSRMTGVAYNEQF
TRBV11-3	TRBJ2-1	ASSLGGGRDLPGSEQF
TRBV29-1	TRBJ1-2	SVRQGPGYT
TRBV20-1	TRBJ2-3	SATRLVASTDTQY
TRBV5-5	TRBJ1-5	ASSLTGEDYQPQH
TRBV7-2	TRBJ2-5	ASSFLGGVQETQY
TRBV28	TRBJ2-7	AGSSSGQVSYEQY
TRBV20-1	TRBJ2-1	SARDPTSGGYNEQF
TRBV6-1	TRBJ2-1	ASRITGSSNEQF
TRBV28	TRBJ2-1	ASNPSGGALNEQF
TRBV28	TRBJ2-1	AAGGRNEQF
TRBV4-2	TRBJ2-2	ASSQDRRGQTGELF
TRBV2	TRBJ2-3	ASDSGLLSDTQY
TRBV5-1	TRBJ1-4	ASSIGGGEKLF
TRBV2	TRBJ1-5	ASSVQGGNQPQH
TRBV4-1	TRBJ2-7	ASSQDFPKYEQY
TRBV7-9	TRBJ1-2	ASSLEPAGYT
TRBV29-1	TRBJ2-4	SATQALRKDIQY
TRBV2	TRBJ2-5	ASGEEAGGQETQY
TRBV5-1	TRBJ2-6	ASSLASTDKTGANVLT
TRBV9	TRBJ2-5	ASSEGTSGEAVETQY
TRBV14	TRBJ1-2	ASSYGRGIMIAGYT
TRBV11-2	TRBJ1-4	ASSFTGSNEKLF
TRBV20-1	-	SARPRTGRYEQY
TRBV20-1	TRBJ2-3	SASSSGNTRTDTQY
TRBV9	TRBJ1-1	ASSGDRRKAF
TRBV7-6	TRBJ1-2	ASSLVGMNGYT
TRBV25-1	TRBJ1-2	ASRELRGYT
TRBV21-1	TRBJ2-4	ASSKALGVTKNIQY